The following is a T cell receptor (beta chain) sequence with its context. This record comes from a study of blood T cell repertoires in COVID-19. Background on the study: T cells, B-cell-depleted T cells, or PBMCs supplied cDNA or gDNA.

The germline V gene encodes CDR1 MNHNS and CDR2 SASEGT. CDR3 length equals 15 residues. V lost 0 bases, J lost 11 bases, and 8 bases stayed unmatched. Under the authors' procedure: The authors estimated nucleated cell counts from reference gene primer amplification. The assay was immunoSEQ multiplex PCR, and TCRdb's table has in-frame clones only and misses some. V and J calls and clone size are those listed in that table; D and trimming were worked out from the DNA. The table lists 210,000 or so clones, 65% to 90% of them singletons, with about 4.1% in the top ten. The origin of this receptor is a man aged 45-60 years with acute or convalescent COVID-19. The J gene is TRBJ1-5, the V gene TRBV6-1; TRBD1 aligns across 9 bases. The sample taken for sequencing was peripheral blood. The CDR3 protein is CASSEADRGRGTQHF. The CDR3 DNA follows: TGTGCCAGCAGTGAAGCGGACAGGGGCCGCGGGACCCAGCATTTT.